The sample holds a few counts of the clone carrying this T cell receptor (beta chain). The antigen is not known. Here immunoSEQ multiplex PCR was the method, and the copy in TCRdb shows in-frame clones only, minus some. This sample has roughly 30,000 clones; 75% to 85% occur once, and the top ten carry roughly 7%. The data belong to a study of T cells in narcolepsy. Regarding the study as a whole: Autoreactive HCRT-specific and TRIB2-specific clonotypes were marked in same-patient CSF-versus-blood CD4+ comparisons.

The TCR originated in a human donor in good health. The specimen sequenced was memory (CD45RA-) CD4+ T cells from blood.

The CDR3 DNA sequence: TGTGCCAGTAACCCTGGGACTTCCTACAATGAGCAGTTCTTC. Translated, it gives CASNPGTSYNEQFF. V usage is TRBV19 and J usage is TRBJ2-1, with a weak D call TRBD2 (6 bases). Germline loops: CDR1 LNHDA, CDR2 SQIVND (reference sequence). The CDR3 extends over 14 amino acids. Deletions cut 7 bases from V and 1 base from J, with 11 bases between.